One sample yielded the 28 T cell receptor beta chains listed below, sequenced in a study of cytomegalovirus exposure and HLA in healthy donors. It was with 60 Vbeta and 13 Jbeta primers that the PCR ran. Profiling relied on immunoSEQ multiplex PCR, and the TCRdb table lists in-frame clones only, not all of them. The sample holds around 180,000 clones, over 75% seen once. The source material was PBMCs. The receptors were sampled from a man aged 60-69 years in good health and CMV-seronegative.

This clone was seen a handful of times. The chain uses TRBV19 and TRBJ1-1; D not resolved. The CDR3 is 13 residues long. Germline CDR1 reads LNHDA; CDR2 reads SQIVND (reference sequence). V was shortened by 9 bases and J by 5 bases, with 16 bases between the two germline ends. The CDR3, as DNA: TGTGCCAGCAATCCGGGGTTCAGGACTGAAGCTTTCTTT. This gives the protein CASNPGFRTEAFF. Drawing the rest from reference TRBV19 and TRBJ1-1, the complete variable domain is DGGITQSPKYLFRKEGQNVTLSCEQNLNHDAMYWYRQDPGQGLRLIYYSQIVNDFQKGDIAEGYSVSREKKESFPLTVTSAQKNPTAFYLCASNPGFRTEAFFGQGTRLTVV.

This clone occurred once. CDR3 sequence: CASSQFSREQYF. CDR3 coding DNA: TGTGCCAGCAGCCAATTCTCCCGCGAGCAGTACTTC. This sequence joins TRBV16 and TRBJ2-5, with D hard to call. The last part of the DNA fits TRBJ2-7 better; the J call may be wrong. Germline V gene lookup returns CDR1 KGHSY and CDR2 FQNENV. The CDR3 has 12 residues.

This chain uses TRBV28 with TRBJ2-7; 9 bases are shared with TRBD1. The CDR3 is 16 residues long. Germline V lookup: CDR1 MDHEN, CDR2 SYDVKM. The V segment lost 6 bases and the J segment 7 bases; nucleotides outside the gene matches: 16. The CDR3 DNA is TGTGCCAGCAGCACGCCGGCCGGGACAGGGATACGGGAGCAGTACTTC. It yields the protein CASSTPAGTGIREQYF.

The chain combines TRBV6-1 with TRBJ1-5, with D possibly matching TRBD1 (5 bases). Trimming stripped 6 bases from V and 4 bases from J, with 16 bases between. Germline loops: CDR1 MNHNS, CDR2 SASEGT. This CDR3 has 15 residues. CDR3 in DNA: TGTGCCAGCAGCACCGAGGGACTCCGGAATCAGCCCCAGCATTTT. This codes for CASSTEGLRNQPQHF.

The rearrangement links TRBV7-3 to TRBJ2-2; 10 bases are shared with TRBD2. Trimming took 8 bases from V and 1 from J; bases not matched to a gene: 7. Per the germline V gene, CDR1 is SGHTA and CDR2 is FQGTGA. The CDR3 covers 16 residues. The DNA of the CDR3 is TGTGCCAGCGGGTTAGGACTAGCGGAGAACACCGGGGAGCTGTTTTTT. Encoded protein: CASGLGLAENTGELFF.

The chain has TRBV25-1 and TRBJ1-6; TRBD1 agrees at 7 bases. The CDR3 spans 16 residues. In germline, CDR1 is MGHDK, CDR2 SYGVNS. The V gene end was trimmed by 4 bases and the J gene end by 7 bases; junction bases not matched to a gene: 10. CDR3 protein: CASSGQGGPLNSPLHF. For the CDR3, the DNA is TGTGCCAGCAGTGGACAGGGTGGCCCTTTAAATTCACCCCTCCACTTT.

This clone was found a few times. The chain couples TRBV25-1 to TRBJ2-1, with 9 positions matching TRBD2. The CDR3 has 15 amino acids. V shed 2 bases, J shed 7 bases, and the junction held 6 bases outside the gene matches. Germline-derived CDR1 and CDR2 are MGHDK and SYGVNS. The DNA for the CDR3 is TGTGCCAGCAGTGAAGGGCTAGCGGGGAGAAATGAGCAGTTCTTC. It encodes CASSEGLAGRNEQFF. The full variable domain, its missing parts supplied by reference TRBV25-1 and TRBJ2-1, is EADIYQTPRYLVIGTGKKITLECSQTMGHDKMYWYQQDPGMELHLIHYSYGVNSTEKGDLSSESTVSRIRTEHFPLTLESARPSHTSQYLCASSEGLAGRNEQFFGPGTRLTVL.

A word on this clone: One end of the junction varies from germline; a read error may be responsible. V usage is TRBV7-9 and J usage is TRBJ2-7, with 8 bases fitting TRBD1. CDR1 is SEHNR, CDR2 FQNEAQ, per germline (reference sequence). The CDR3 runs 15 residues. CDR3 nucleotides: TGTTCCAGCAGCTTAGCGCCAGGGGGCCACAACGAGCAGTACTTC. This encodes CSSSLAPGGHNEQYF.

The chain couples TRBV7-3 to TRBJ2-3; 7 bases fit TRBD1. The CDR3 has 16 amino acids. From germline, CDR1 is SGHTA and CDR2 FQGTGA. J was trimmed by 4 bases and V by 2 bases; bases with no gene match: 9. Written as DNA, the CDR3 is TGTGCCAGCAGCTTACGGGGACAGCGGTCGGCAGATACGCAGTATTTT. Translating gives CASSLRGQRSADTQYF.

The V gene is TRBV5-4, the J gene TRBJ2-1; no clear D. Germline V CDR1 and CDR2: SGHNT, YYREEE (reference sequence). Trimming left V 0 bases short and J 5 bases short, with 6 bases between. The CDR3 consists of 13 residues. The DNA of the CDR3 is TGTGCCAGCAGCTTGGGCAGAAACAATGAGCAGTTCTTC. It is translated as CASSLGRNNEQFF. The variable domain in full, with the rest retrieved from reference TRBV5-4 and TRBJ2-1, is ETGVTQSPTHLIKTRGQQVTLRCSSQSGHNTVSWYQQALGQGPQFIFQYYREEENGRGNFPPRFSGLQFPNYSSELNVNALELDDSALYLCASSLGRNNEQFFGPGTRLTVL.

The chain uses TRBV28 and TRBJ1-1; 7 positions match TRBD1. Germline V gives CDR1 MDHEN, CDR2 SYDVKM. V lost 6 bases to trimming and J lost 2 bases; unmatched junction nucleotides: 9. The CDR3 contains 15 residues. The CDR3 DNA sequence: TGTGCCAGCAGGGGCAACAGGGGAACTAACACTGAAGCTTTCTTT. Protein product: CASRGNRGTNTEAFF.

The chain has TRBV11-3 and TRBJ2-3; perhaps TRBD2 as D (5 bases). The germline V gene encodes CDR1 SGHNT and CDR2 YENEEA. V gave up 5 bases and J gave up 4 bases, with 13 bases separating them. This CDR3 comprises 14 residues. This CDR3 is CASSDRSGPDTQYF. The DNA for the CDR3 is TGTGCCAGCAGCGATCGGAGCGGTCCAGATACGCAGTATTTT.

This clone was recorded once. The chain recombines TRBV10-2 with TRBJ2-7, with 16 positions matching TRBD2. V shed 7 bases and J 0 bases; nucleotides not matched to a gene: 15. The CDR3 covers 20 residues. Germline V gene lookup returns CDR1 WSHSY and CDR2 SAAADI. The CDR3 coding sequence is TGCGCCAGCAAAAGTATCGGGACTAGCGGGAGGGTACGCAGCTCCTACGAGCAGTACTTC. As protein: CASKSIGTSGRVRSSYEQYF.

The rearrangement links TRBV7-6 to TRBJ2-6; 7 bases fit TRBD1. The CDR3 loop spans 21 amino acids. Looked up from germline, CDR1 is SGHVS and CDR2 is FNYEAQ. After removal of 1 base from V and 1 base from J, the junction contained 16 bases not matched to a gene. The CDR3 is CASSLVGTAILPRSGANVLTF. The CDR3 DNA reads as TGTGCCAGCAGCTTAGTTGGGACAGCGATATTACCAAGGTCTGGGGCCAACGTCCTGACTTTC.

On this clone: Within the sample, other DNA sequences also encode this same CDR3. The CDR3 DNA follows: TGTGCCAGCAGCGGAAGAGCGACAGATACGCAGTATTTT. This gives the protein CASSGRATDTQYF. This chain links TRBV9 with TRBJ2-3; D call uncertain. This CDR3 is 13 amino acids long. Looked up from germline, CDR1 is SGDLS and CDR2 is YYNGEE. Trimming removed 3 bases at V and 3 bases at J, with 8 bases between.

The chain uses TRBV5-4 and TRBJ1-2; D perhaps matches TRBD1 (5 bases). V was clipped by 4 bases and J by 4 bases, with 8 bases between them. CDR1 and CDR2 (germline): SGHNT, YYREEE (reference sequence). The CDR3 is 12 residues long. This chain's CDR3 is CASSEQGYGYTF. In DNA form, the CDR3 reads TGTGCCAGCAGCGAGCAGGGCTATGGCTACACCTTC.

This chain joins TRBV4-3 and TRBJ2-3, with 10 bases identical to TRBD2. This CDR3 has 18 amino acids. Germline V gene data show CDR1 as LGHNA and CDR2 as YSLEER. Trimming removed 0 bases from V and 2 bases from J; junction bases left unmatched: 8. The CDR3, as DNA: TGCGCCAGCAGCCAAGAACCAGCGGGAGGGCTCTTCACAGATACGCAGTATTTT. It is translated as CASSQEPAGGLFTDTQYF.

The genes are TRBV5-1 and TRBJ2-1; TRBD1 matches 9 bases. Germline values: CDR1 SGHRS, CDR2 YFSETQ. With V trimmed by 2 bases and J by 9 bases, 6 bases remained unmatched. The CDR3 sequence is 14 residues long. CDR3: CASSFRTGVGEQFF. In nucleotides, the CDR3 is TGCGCCAGCAGCTTTCGGACAGGGGTGGGTGAGCAGTTCTTC.

This clone appeared once. The rearrangement uses TRBV10-3 and TRBJ2-2; D may be TRBD1 (6 bases). V was pared by 0 bases and J by 4 bases, with 12 bases between. CDR3 length equals 16 residues. Germline V CDR1 and CDR2: ENHRY, SYGVKD. In nucleotides, the CDR3 is TGTGCCATCAGTGAGTCGAGGCAGGGGACCACCGGGGAGCTGTTTTTT. Translated, it gives CAISESRQGTTGELFF.

The chain recombines TRBV19 with TRBJ2-1; 7 bases fit TRBD1. Losses at the gene ends were 3 bases for V and 3 bases for J; bases not matched to a gene: 2. CDR3 length: 14 residues. The germline CDR1 and CDR2 sequences are LNHDA and SQIVND (reference sequence). The DNA for the CDR3 is TGTGCCAGTAGTATCGACAGGGTCTACAATGAGCAGTTCTTC. It is translated as CASSIDRVYNEQFF.

The chain is built from TRBV7-9 and TRBJ1-1; no clear D gene. CDR1 is SEHNR, CDR2 FQNEAQ, per germline (reference sequence). The CDR3 extends over 15 amino acids. V was trimmed by 7 bases and J by 1 base, leaving 16 bases between them. This CDR3 is CASTRPERANTEAFF. CDR3 DNA sequence: TGTGCCAGCACCCGACCCGAGAGGGCGAACACTGAAGCTTTCTTT.

The V and J genes are TRBV6-1 and TRBJ1-5; no firm D call. V was cut by 3 bases and J by 9 bases, with 12 bases left in between. The V gene's germline CDR1 is MNHNS and CDR2 SASEGT. This CDR3 contains 13 residues. Here the CDR3 reads CASSEEDRRPQHF. The CDR3 DNA reads TGTGCCAGCAGTGAGGAGGATCGACGGCCCCAGCATTTT.

The chain links TRBV29-1 to TRBJ2-3, with 9 bases lining up with TRBD1. This CDR3 contains 14 residues. Looked up from germline, CDR1 is SQVTM and CDR2 is ANQGSEA. V gave up 4 bases and J gave up 4 bases; unmatched junction bases: 6. The CDR3 DNA is TGCAGCGTTGTACTTACAGGGGGCCCAGATACGCAGTATTTT. It translates to CSVVLTGGPDTQYF.

The chain combines TRBV20-1 with TRBJ1-5; D call uncertain. Germline V CDR1 and CDR2: DFQATT, SNEGSKA (reference sequence). This CDR3 is built from 11 residues. The chain's CDR3 is CSAAGIQPQHF. The CDR3 DNA reads TGCAGCGCCGCGGGGATTCAGCCCCAGCATTTT.

This chain connects TRBV7-2 to TRBJ2-7; D gene ambiguous. Germline-derived CDR1 and CDR2 are SGHTA and FQGNSA. The CDR3 has 12 residues. Trimming took 1 base from V and 4 from J, leaving 5 bases between them. CDR3 in amino acids: CASSLVEYEQYF. The CDR3 DNA reads as TGTGCCAGCAGCTTAGTAGAATACGAGCAGTACTTC.

The sample holds a few counts of this clone. This chain connects TRBV25-1 to TRBJ1-2, with 10 positions matching TRBD1. V was clipped by 6 bases and J by 3 bases; unmatched bases: 7. This CDR3 region has 15 residues. From germline, CDR1 is MGHDK and CDR2 SYGVNS. The CDR3 region has the DNA TGTGCCAGCAGGGCTTCGGACAGGGGGTACTATGGCTACACCTTC. Protein sequence: CASRASDRGYYGYTF.

The J gene is TRBJ2-5, the V gene TRBV18; D might be TRBD1 (6 bases). With 4 bases removed from V and 8 bases from J, the gap between germline ends came to 17 bases. The germline V gene has CDR1 KGHSH and CDR2 LQKENI. The CDR3 covers 14 residues. CDR3 sequence reads: CASSLDEGGKTQYF. Here the CDR3 DNA reads TGTGCCAGCTCACTAGATGAAGGGGGAAAAACCCAGTACTTC.

The gene calls are TRBV28 and TRBJ2-7, with D tentatively TRBD1 (6 bases). Trimming removed 6 bases from V and 5 bases from J, with 20 bases in between. The CDR3 loop spans 15 amino acids. Germline CDR1 is MDHEN and CDR2 is SYDVKM. The CDR3 bases are TGTGCCAGCAGGGAATCTGGGGGCGGCAAGGACGAGCAGTACTTC. Protein sequence: CASRESGGGKDEQYF.